Below, 12 T cell receptor beta chains from the same sample are listed, as sequenced in a study of blood T cells in healthy people across ages. A sample-barcoded 5' primer and a J-beta primer mix were used in a second PCR of roughly 6 to 11 cycles. TCRdb itself ran the 5' RACE reads through MiXCR, one entry per CDR3 protein. The table records about 1,600,000 distinct CDR3 sequences, around 39% of them present only once. The sequenced sample consisted of blood. These receptor sequences come from a woman aged 18-35 years in good health.

This clonotype was recorded a few times. The V call is TRBV10-3, the J call TRBJ1-1, with D tentatively TRBD1 (5 bases). Deletions cut 6 bases from V and 2 bases from J, with 13 bases between. CDR1 is ENHRY, CDR2 SYGVKD, per germline. The CDR3 has 14 residues. The chain's CDR3 is CAISGRDINTEAFF. The CDR3 DNA reads TGTGCCATCAGCGGCAGGGATATAAACACTGAAGCTTTCTTT.

The gene calls are TRBV29-1 and TRBJ2-7, with 11 nucleotides matching TRBD2. The ends lost 4 bases at V and 7 bases at J; junction bases unmatched: 6. Germline CDR1 is SQVTM and CDR2 is ANQGSEA. The CDR3 contains 13 residues. The CDR3 DNA reads as TGCAGCGTTGGGGCTAGCGGGGGGTGGGAGCAGTACTTC. Its translation is CSVGASGGWEQYF.

The rearrangement links TRBV15 to TRBJ1-1; no definite D call. The ends were cut back, 3 bases at V and 1 base at J, with 6 bases in the middle. Germline V lookup: CDR1 LNHNV, CDR2 YYDKDF (reference sequence). This CDR3 comprises 13 residues. In nucleotides, the CDR3 is TGTGCCACCAGCAGTGACCCGAACACTGAAGCTTTCTTT. This encodes CATSSDPNTEAFF.

Note on this clonotype: One end of the junction is discordant with germline, which a read error may explain. This sequence joins TRBV5-1 and TRBJ2-7; D ambiguous. The CDR3 contains 13 residues. CDR1 and CDR2 from the germline V gene are SGHRS and YFSETQ. As DNA, the CDR3 is TGCGCCAGCAGCTTGGGAGTTTCCTACGAGCGGTACTTC. Protein product: CASSLGVSYERYF.

The chain couples TRBV6-2 or TRBV6-3 to TRBJ2-5; D is perhaps TRBD2 (6 bases). Germline CDR1 and CDR2: MNHEY and SVGEGT. V lost 6 bases, J lost 5 bases, and 13 bases lay in between. This CDR3 is built from 13 residues. The CDR3 nucleotides read TGTGCCAGCAGCGACGGGGAGGATGAGACCCAGTACTTC. It codes for CASSDGEDETQYF.

This clonotype was seen only a few times. The rearrangement links TRBV12-3 or TRBV12-4 to TRBJ1-6; 7 bases agree with TRBD1. V gave up 5 bases and J gave up 10 bases; unmatched junction bases: 17. The CDR3 is made up of 17 amino acids. This CDR3 reads CASSLRQGELVRSPLHF. CDR3 coding DNA: TGTGCCAGCAGTCTCCGACAGGGAGAGCTGGTGAGGTCACCCCTCCACTTT.

This clonotype has only a few counts. V and J are TRBV10-2 and TRBJ2-3; 7 nucleotides align to TRBD2. V lost 8 bases, J lost 3 bases, and 11 bases stayed unmatched. The CDR3 has 15 amino acids. Germline assignment: CDR1 WSHSY and CDR2 SAAADI. The CDR3 DNA follows: TGCGCCAGCCTAAATCGGGACTACGGTACAGATACGCAGTATTTT. Encoded protein: CASLNRDYGTDTQYF.

This clonotype was found once. The V and J genes are TRBV9 and TRBJ2-3, with 7 bases matching TRBD2. CDR3 length: 18 residues. The ends lost 5 bases at V and 1 base at J; junction bases unmatched: 16. Germline V CDR1 and CDR2: SGDLS, YYNGEE. This chain's CDR3 is CASSSTPGTLAGTDTQYF. In nucleotides, the CDR3 is TGTGCCAGCAGTTCTACCCCCGGGACGCTAGCGGGCACAGATACGCAGTATTTT.

This sequence joins TRBV27 and TRBJ2-5; D possibly matches TRBD1 or TRBD2 (5 bases each). The end of the DNA is better explained by TRBJ2-7, so the J call may be wrong. The CDR3 runs 14 residues. Looked up from germline, CDR1 is MNHEY and CDR2 is SMNVEV (reference sequence). The CDR3 here is CASSLRDGLNEQYF. The CDR3 nucleotides read TGTGCCAGCAGTCTCCGGGACGGACTTAACGAGCAGTACTTC.

This clonotype has just a few counts. The chain employs TRBV6-5 and TRBJ1-2; 8 nucleotides line up with TRBD1. This CDR3 region has 14 residues. The V segment lost 5 bases and the J segment 4 bases; nucleotides outside the gene matches: 6. Germline values: CDR1 MNHEY, CDR2 SVGAGI. The CDR3 protein is CASSTGTGSYGYTF. DNA of the CDR3: TGTGCCAGCAGTACCGGGACAGGATCCTATGGCTACACCTTC.

The chain uses TRBV2 and TRBJ2-7, with D hard to call. Germline values: CDR1 SNHLY, CDR2 FYNNEI. This CDR3 region has 13 residues. V lost 2 bases to trimming and J lost 1 base, with 6 bases between them. For the CDR3, the DNA is TGTGCCAGCAGTGAACTTAAGTCCTACGAGCAGTACTTC. This translates into CASSELKSYEQYF.

In its sample, this clonotype was seen a few times. The V call is TRBV7-9, the J call TRBJ1-1; D possibly corresponds to TRBD1 (6 bases). This CDR3 comprises 13 residues. The ends were cut back, 5 bases at V and 6 bases at J, with 13 bases in the middle. Per the germline V gene, CDR1 is SEHNR and CDR2 is FQNEAQ (reference sequence). CDR3 protein: CASSVWDISEAFF. In DNA form, the CDR3 reads TGTGCCAGCAGCGTGTGGGACATTTCTGAAGCTTTCTTT.